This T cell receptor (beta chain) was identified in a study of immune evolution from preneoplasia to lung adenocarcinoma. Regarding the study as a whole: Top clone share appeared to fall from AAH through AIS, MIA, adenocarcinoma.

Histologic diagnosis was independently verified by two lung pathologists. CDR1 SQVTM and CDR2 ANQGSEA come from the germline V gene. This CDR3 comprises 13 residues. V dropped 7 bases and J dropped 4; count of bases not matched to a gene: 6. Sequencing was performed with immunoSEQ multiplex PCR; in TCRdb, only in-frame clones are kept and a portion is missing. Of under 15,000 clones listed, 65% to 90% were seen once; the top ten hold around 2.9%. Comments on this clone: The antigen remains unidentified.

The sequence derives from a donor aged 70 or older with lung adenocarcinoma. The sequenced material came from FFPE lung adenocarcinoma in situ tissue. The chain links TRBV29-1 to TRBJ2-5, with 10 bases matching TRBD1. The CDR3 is CSAVTGGGETQYF. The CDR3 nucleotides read TGCAGCGCGGTGACAGGGGGCGGAGAGACCCAGTACTTC.